This TCR beta chain came from a study of human versus mouse CDR3 diversity and MHC coevolution. Overall study results and limits: Among all groups, two of three human donors showed least clonal inequality.

CDR1 and CDR2 from the germline V gene are SGHTA and FQGNSA. The CDR3 spans 13 residues. Trimming cost V 5 bases and J 11 bases, with 18 bases left between them. Turning to this clone: Its specificity is not known.

The assay was immunoSEQ multiplex PCR, and TCRdb's table has in-frame clones only and misses some. The table lists tens of thousands of clones, approximately 92% of them singletons. The sample taken for sequencing was naive CD4+ T cells from blood. Sample subset: CD45RO-negative CD62L-positive naive CD4 T cells. The chain employs TRBV7-2 and TRBJ1-1; TRBD1 is a possible D gene (6 bases). This TCR was recovered from a person aged 25-75 years in good health. CDR3 nucleotide sequence: TGTGCCAGCAGCCCTCACGGGGGGCTGGTTGCTTTCTTT. It yields the protein CASSPHGGLVAFF.